The rows below give T cell receptor beta chains drawn from one sample of a study of blood T cell repertoires in COVID-19. The repertoire was sequenced with immunoSEQ multiplex PCR; TCRdb's copy has only in-frame clones and lacks some. The data show about 33,000 clones, with 88% seen just once and about 6.3% held by the top ten. The sequenced material came from peripheral blood. These receptors came from a human donor in a cohort sampled during active COVID-19. Both conserved end residues are part of each CDR3. A D gene is named only where the DNA matches it firmly. Clone size appears in some rows only: once, few, many, or a class for an expanded clone.

j_gene,v_gene,abundance,d_gene,CDR3aa,CDR3nt
TRBJ2-7,TRBV12-5,few,NA,CASGLHQGLRYEQYF,TGTGCTAGTGGTTTGCACCAGGGACTCCGCTACGAGCAGTACTTC
TRBJ2-7,TRBV19,NA,NA,CASSIASSYEQYF,TGTGCCAGTAGTATAGCGTCCTCCTACGAGCAGTACTTC
TRBJ2-3,TRBV19,NA,TRBD1,CASSIPDRGSRDTQYF,TGTGCCAGTAGTATCCCTGACAGGGGGAGCAGGGATACGCAGTATTTT
TRBJ2-1,TRBV9,NA,NA,CASSVLAGRTPSHEQFF,TGTGCCAGCAGCGTTTTGGCTGGTCGGACTCCAAGCCATGAGCAGTTCTTC
TRBJ2-1,TRBV5-1,NA,NA,CASSPEAPAYNEQFF,TGCGCCAGCTCACCAGAGGCCCCCGCCTACAATGAGCAGTTCTTC
TRBJ1-1,TRBV5-1,NA,NA,CASSFSSNTEAFF,TGCGCCAGCAGCTTTTCATCGAACACTGAAGCTTTCTTT
TRBJ2-7,TRBV27,NA,NA,CASSLGQIYEQYF,TGTGCCAGCAGTCTCGGACAGATCTACGAGCAGTACTTC
TRBJ2-7,TRBV4-1,NA,NA,CASSLSGYEQYF,TGCGCCAGCAGCCTTAGCGGCTACGAGCAGTACTTC
TRBJ2-3,TRBV13,NA,TRBD2,CASTQTGLPGGQYF,TGTGCCAGCACTCAGACTGGACTCCCGGGGGGGCAGTATTTT
TRBJ2-7,TRBV6-5,NA,TRBD2,CASSPTSGGAGEQYF,TGTGCCAGCAGTCCGACTAGCGGGGGGGCGGGCGAGCAGTACTTC
TRBJ2-3,TRBV29-1,NA,NA,CSVEEGANTQYF,TGCAGCGTTGAAGAAGGGGCAAATACGCAGTATTTT
TRBJ2-2,TRBV5-1,NA,NA,CASNLYSTGELFF,TGCGCCAGCAACTTGTACTCCACCGGGGAGCTGTTTTTT
TRBJ2-2,TRBV7-6,NA,TRBD2,CASSFSGGQMNTGELFF,TGTGCCAGCAGCTTTAGCGGGGGCCAAATGAACACCGGGGAGCTGTTTTTT
TRBJ1-3,TRBV7-3,NA,NA,CASSSEAGNTIYF,TGTGCCAGCAGCTCAGAGGCGGGAAACACCATATATTTT
TRBJ2-3,TRBV18,NA,TRBD1,CASSQAGTESTDTQYF,TGTGCCAGCTCACAAGCCGGGACAGAAAGCACAGATACGCAGTATTTT
TRBJ1-6,TRBV2,NA,TRBD1,CASSPDRGASNSPLHF,TGTGCCAGCAGCCCGGACAGGGGGGCTTCTAATTCACCCCTCCACTTT
TRBJ2-1,TRBV4-3,NA,NA,CASSQVSGREQFF,TGCGCCAGCAGCCAGGTCTCGGGGAGGGAGCAGTTCTTC
TRBJ2-1,TRBV6-6,NA,NA,CASSSDSPSLYNEQFF,TGTGCCAGCAGTTCGGACAGCCCTTCCCTCTACAATGAGCAGTTCTTC
TRBJ2-7,TRBV6-1,few,TRBD2,CASSDILAGGSSYEQYF,TGTGCCAGCAGTGACATACTAGCGGGTGGTAGCTCCTACGAGCAGTACTTC
TRBJ2-3,TRBV18,NA,TRBD2,CASSHLASGGQGDTQYF,TGTGCCAGCTCCCACCTGGCTAGCGGGGGGCAGGGAGATACGCAGTATTTT
TRBJ2-3,TRBV28,NA,NA,CASSLGGQFRLTDTQYF,TGTGCCAGCAGTTTGGGGGGACAGTTTCGTCTCACAGATACGCAGTATTTT
TRBJ1-2,TRBV19,NA,NA,CASSPTDRTPNYGYTF,TGTGCCAGTAGTCCGACTGACAGAACCCCTAACTATGGCTACACCTTC
TRBJ2-2,TRBV15,NA,NA,CATSPFVGELFF,TGTGCCACCAGCCCTTTTGTCGGGGAGCTGTTTTTT
TRBJ2-5,TRBV5-6,NA,TRBD2,CASTQRASGGREETQYF,TGTGCCAGCACCCAGCGTGCTAGCGGGGGCCGGGAGGAGACCCAGTACTTC
TRBJ1-3,TRBV2,NA,TRBD1,CARGGQGHDLSGNTIYF,TGTGCCAGGGGGGGACAGGGGCACGACCTCTCTGGAAACACCATATATTTT
TRBJ2-3,TRBV5-1,NA,NA,CASRSGVTDTQYF,TGCGCCAGCCGATCAGGCGTCACAGATACGCAGTATTTT
TRBJ2-7,TRBV19,once,TRBD1,CASSLGTGGTYEQYF,TGTGCCAGTAGTTTGGGGACAGGGGGGACCTACGAGCAGTACTTC
TRBJ2-5,TRBV10-3,NA,TRBD1,CAISEGTVPETQYF,TGTGCCATCAGTGAAGGGACAGTCCCAGAGACCCAGTACTTC
TRBJ2-5,TRBV19,NA,NA,CASSTPSKSRGSQETQYF,TGTGCCAGTAGTACCCCATCTAAGAGCCGCGGGTCACAAGAGACCCAGTACTTC
TRBJ1-5,TRBV6-6,NA,TRBD1,CASTLTGNQPQHF,TGTGCCAGCACTCTGACAGGGAATCAGCCCCAGCATTTT
TRBJ2-7,TRBV5-1,NA,TRBD2,CASSSTSGNYEQYF,TGCGCCAGCAGCTCGACTAGCGGGAACTACGAGCAGTACTTC
TRBJ2-2,TRBV4-2,NA,TRBD2,CASRGIAGVAGELFF,TGTGCCAGCCGAGGGATAGCGGGAGTTGCCGGGGAGCTGTTTTTT
TRBJ2-1,TRBV7-2,NA,TRBD2,CASSPWTSVYNEQFF,TGTGCCAGCAGCCCCTGGACTAGCGTATACAATGAGCAGTTCTTC
TRBJ2-3,TRBV7-2,NA,NA,CASSLHRRSTDTQYF,TGTGCCAGCAGCCTTCACAGGCGGAGCACAGATACGCAGTATTTT
TRBJ2-7,TRBV9,NA,NA,CASSVRGSGPYEQYF,TGTGCCAGCAGCGTAAGGGGTTCAGGACCCTACGAGCAGTACTTC